Described below is a single T cell receptor beta chain sequence and its context. This entry comes from a study of cytomegalovirus exposure and HLA in healthy donors. Both 60 Vbeta primers and 13 Jbeta primers went into the PCR. Measured with immunoSEQ multiplex PCR; TCRdb has only the in-frame clones, and not every one. Here the sample spans fewer than 150,000 clones, about 80% being singletons. Input material: PBMCs. The source is a man aged 35-49 years in good health and CMV-seropositive.

In DNA, the CDR3 is TGTGCCAGCAGTGAACTACGGACAGGGATGGATGAAAAACTGTTTTTT. Protein sequence: CASSELRTGMDEKLFF. This chain connects TRBV6-1 to TRBJ1-4, with 8 bases aligning to TRBD1. This CDR3 has 16 residues. Germline V CDR1 and CDR2: MNHNS, SASEGT. V gave up 2 bases and J gave up 6 bases; unmatched junction bases: 8.